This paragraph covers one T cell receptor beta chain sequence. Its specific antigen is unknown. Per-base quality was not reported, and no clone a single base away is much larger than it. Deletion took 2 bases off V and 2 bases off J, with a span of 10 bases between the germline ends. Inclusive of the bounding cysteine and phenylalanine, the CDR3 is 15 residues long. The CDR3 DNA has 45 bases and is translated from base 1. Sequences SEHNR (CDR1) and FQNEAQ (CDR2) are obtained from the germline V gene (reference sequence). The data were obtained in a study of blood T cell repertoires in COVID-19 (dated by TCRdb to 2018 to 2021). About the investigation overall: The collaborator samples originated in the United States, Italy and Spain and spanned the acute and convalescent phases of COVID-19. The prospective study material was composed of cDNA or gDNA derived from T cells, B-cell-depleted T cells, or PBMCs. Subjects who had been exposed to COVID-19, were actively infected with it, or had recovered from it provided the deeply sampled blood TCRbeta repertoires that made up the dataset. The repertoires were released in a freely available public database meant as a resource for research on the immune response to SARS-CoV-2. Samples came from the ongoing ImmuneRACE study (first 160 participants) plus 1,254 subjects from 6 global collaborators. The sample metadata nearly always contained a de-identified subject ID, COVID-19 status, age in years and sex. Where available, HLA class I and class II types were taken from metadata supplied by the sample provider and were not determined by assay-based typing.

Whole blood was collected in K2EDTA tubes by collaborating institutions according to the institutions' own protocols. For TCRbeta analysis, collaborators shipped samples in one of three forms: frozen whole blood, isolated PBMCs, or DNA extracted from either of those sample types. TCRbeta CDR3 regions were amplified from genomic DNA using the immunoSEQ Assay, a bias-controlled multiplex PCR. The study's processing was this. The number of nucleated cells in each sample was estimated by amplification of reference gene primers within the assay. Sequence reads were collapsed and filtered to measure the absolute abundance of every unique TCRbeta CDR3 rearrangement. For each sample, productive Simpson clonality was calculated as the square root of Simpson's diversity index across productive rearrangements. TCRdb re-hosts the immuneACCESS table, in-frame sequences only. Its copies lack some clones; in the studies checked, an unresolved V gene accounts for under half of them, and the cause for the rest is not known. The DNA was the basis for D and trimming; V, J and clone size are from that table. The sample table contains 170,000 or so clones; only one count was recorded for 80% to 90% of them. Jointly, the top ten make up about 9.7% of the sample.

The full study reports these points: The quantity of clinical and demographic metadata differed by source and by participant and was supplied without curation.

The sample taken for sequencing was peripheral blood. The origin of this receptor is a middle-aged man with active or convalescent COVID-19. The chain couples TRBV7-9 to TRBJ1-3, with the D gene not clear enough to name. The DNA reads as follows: TGTGCCAGCAGCTTACGGCCCGGGGCTGGAAACACCATATATTTT. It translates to CASSLRPGAGNTIYF.